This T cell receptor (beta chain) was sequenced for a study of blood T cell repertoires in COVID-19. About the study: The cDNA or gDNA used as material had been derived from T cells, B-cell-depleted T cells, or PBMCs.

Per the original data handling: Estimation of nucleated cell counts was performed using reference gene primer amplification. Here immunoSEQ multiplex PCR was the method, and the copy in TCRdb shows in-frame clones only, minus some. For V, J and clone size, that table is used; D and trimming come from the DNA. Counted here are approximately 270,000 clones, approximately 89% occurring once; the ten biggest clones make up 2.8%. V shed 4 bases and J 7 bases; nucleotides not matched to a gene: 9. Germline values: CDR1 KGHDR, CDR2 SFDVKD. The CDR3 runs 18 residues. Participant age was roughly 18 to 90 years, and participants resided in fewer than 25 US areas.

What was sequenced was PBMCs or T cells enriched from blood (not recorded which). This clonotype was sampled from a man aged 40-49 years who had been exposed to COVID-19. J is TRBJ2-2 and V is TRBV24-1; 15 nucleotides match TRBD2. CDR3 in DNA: TGTGCCACCAGTGAGGACGGACTAGCGGGAGGGCCGGGCGGGGAGCTGTTTTTT. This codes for CATSEDGLAGGPGGELFF.